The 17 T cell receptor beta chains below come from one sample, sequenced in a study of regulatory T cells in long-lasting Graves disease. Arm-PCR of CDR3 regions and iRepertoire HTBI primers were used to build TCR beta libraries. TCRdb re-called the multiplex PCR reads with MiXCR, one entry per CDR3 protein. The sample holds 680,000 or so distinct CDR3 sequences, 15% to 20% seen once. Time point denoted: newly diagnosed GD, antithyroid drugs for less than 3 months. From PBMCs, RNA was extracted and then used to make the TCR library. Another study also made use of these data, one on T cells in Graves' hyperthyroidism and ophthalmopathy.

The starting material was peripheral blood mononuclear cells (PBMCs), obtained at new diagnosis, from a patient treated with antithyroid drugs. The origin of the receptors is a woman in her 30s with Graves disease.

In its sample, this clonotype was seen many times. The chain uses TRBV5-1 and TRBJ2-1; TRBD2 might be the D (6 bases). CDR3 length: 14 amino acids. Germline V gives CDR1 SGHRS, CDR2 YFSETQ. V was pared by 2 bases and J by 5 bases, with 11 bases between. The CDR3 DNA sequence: TGCGCCAGCAGCTTAACACTAGCTGACAATGAGCAGTTCTTC. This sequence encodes CASSLTLADNEQFF. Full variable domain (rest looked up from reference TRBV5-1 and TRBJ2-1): KAGVTQTPRYLIKTRGQQVTLSCSPISGHRSVSWYQQTPGQGLQFLFEYFSETQRNKGNFPGRFSGRQFSNSRSEMNVSTLELGDSALYLCASSLTLADNEQFFGPGTRLTVL.

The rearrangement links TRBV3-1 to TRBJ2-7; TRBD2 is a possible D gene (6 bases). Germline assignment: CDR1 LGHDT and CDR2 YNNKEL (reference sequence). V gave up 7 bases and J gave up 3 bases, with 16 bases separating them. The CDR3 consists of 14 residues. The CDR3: CASTPIGGVYEQYF. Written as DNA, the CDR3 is TGTGCCAGCACGCCGATTGGAGGGGTCTACGAGCAGTACTTC.

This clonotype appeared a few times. The CDR3 coding sequence is TGTGCCAGCAGCTTTGCCGGGGCGCATCAAGAGACCCAGTACTTC. Translated, it gives CASSFAGAHQETQYF. This chain uses TRBV7-2 with TRBJ2-5; D possibly matches TRBD1 or TRBD2 (5 bases each). The CDR3 extends over 15 amino acids. Deletions cut 3 bases from V and 2 bases from J, with 13 bases between. CDR1 is SGHTA and CDR2 is FQGNSA in the germline V gene.

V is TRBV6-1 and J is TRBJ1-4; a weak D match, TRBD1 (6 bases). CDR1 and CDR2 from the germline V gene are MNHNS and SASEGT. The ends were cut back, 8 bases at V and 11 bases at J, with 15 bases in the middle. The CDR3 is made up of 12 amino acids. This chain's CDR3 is CASFRGSSKLFF. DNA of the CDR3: TGTGCCAGCTTCAGGGGAAGTAGTAAACTGTTTTTT.

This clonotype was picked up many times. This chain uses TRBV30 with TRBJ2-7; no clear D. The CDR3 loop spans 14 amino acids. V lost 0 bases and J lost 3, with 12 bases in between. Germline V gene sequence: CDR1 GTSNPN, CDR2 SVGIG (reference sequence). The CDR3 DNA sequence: TGTGCCTGGAGTGTAGGTGGCGCCGACTACGAGCAGTACTTC. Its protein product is CAWSVGGADYEQYF.

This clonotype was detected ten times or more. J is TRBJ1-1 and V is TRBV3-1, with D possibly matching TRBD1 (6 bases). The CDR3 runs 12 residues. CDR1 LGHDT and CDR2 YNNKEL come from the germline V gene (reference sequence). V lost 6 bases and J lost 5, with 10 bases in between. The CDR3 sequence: CASSQGRTEAFF. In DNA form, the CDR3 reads TGTGCCAGCAGTCAGGGGCGGACTGAAGCTTTCTTT.

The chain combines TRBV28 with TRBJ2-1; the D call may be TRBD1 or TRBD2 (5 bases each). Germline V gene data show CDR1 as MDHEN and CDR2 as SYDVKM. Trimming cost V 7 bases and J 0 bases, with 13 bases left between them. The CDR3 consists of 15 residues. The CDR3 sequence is CASKSKGSSYNEQFF. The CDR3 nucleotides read TGTGCCAGCAAATCTAAGGGGAGCTCCTACAATGAGCAGTTCTTC.

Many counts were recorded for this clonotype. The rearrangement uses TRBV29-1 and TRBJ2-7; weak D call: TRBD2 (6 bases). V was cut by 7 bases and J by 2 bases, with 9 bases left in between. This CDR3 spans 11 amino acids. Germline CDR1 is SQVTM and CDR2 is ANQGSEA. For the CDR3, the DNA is TGCAGCGCCGGGAGCACCTACGAGCAGTACTTC. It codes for CSAGSTYEQYF.

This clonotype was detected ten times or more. The CDR3 is CASSFAGYEQYF. The CDR3, as DNA: TGTGCCAGCAGCTTTGCAGGATACGAGCAGTACTTC. The V call is TRBV28, the J call TRBJ2-7; D is unclear. In germline, CDR1 is MDHEN, CDR2 SYDVKM. This CDR3 is 12 amino acids long. Between the trimmed V and J ends, which lost 6 bases and 4 bases, there was a span of 10 bases.

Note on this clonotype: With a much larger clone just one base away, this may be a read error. CDR3 amino acids: CASSEESAEAFF. The CDR3 coding sequence is TGTGCCAGCAGTGAAGAATCAGCAGAAGCTTTCTTT. The rearrangement links TRBV12-3 or TRBV12-4 to TRBJ1-1; D not certain. The CDR3 spans 12 residues. Trimming took 5 bases from V and 8 from J, leaving 12 bases between them.

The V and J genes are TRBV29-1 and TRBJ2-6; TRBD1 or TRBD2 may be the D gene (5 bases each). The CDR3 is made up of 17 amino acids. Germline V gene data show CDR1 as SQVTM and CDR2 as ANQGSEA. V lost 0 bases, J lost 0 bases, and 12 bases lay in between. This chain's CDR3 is CSVEDWDGDSGANVLTF. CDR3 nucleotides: TGCAGCGTTGAAGATTGGGACGGTGACTCTGGGGCCAACGTCCTGACTTTC.

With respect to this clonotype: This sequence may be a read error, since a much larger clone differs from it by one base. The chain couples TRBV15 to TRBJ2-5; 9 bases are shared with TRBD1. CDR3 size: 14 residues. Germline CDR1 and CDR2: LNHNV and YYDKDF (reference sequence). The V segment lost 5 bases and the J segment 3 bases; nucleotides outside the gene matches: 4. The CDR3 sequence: CATSPRTGEETQYF. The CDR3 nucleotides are TGTGCCACCAGCCCAAGGACAGGGGAAGAGACCCAGTACTTC.

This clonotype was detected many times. CDR3 bases: TGTGCCAGCAGTTACGCTTACGGGGACTCTGGAAACACCATATATTTT. Its translation: CASSYAYGDSGNTIYF. The gene calls are TRBV6-5 and TRBJ1-3; no definite D call. This CDR3 region has 16 residues. CDR1 MNHEY and CDR2 SVGAGI come from the germline V gene. Between the trimmed V and J ends, which lost 2 bases and 0 bases, there was a span of 11 bases.

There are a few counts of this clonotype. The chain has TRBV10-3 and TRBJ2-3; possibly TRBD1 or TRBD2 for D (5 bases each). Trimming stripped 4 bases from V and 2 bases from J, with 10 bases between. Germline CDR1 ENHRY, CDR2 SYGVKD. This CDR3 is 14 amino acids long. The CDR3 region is CAISASGATDTQYF. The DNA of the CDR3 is TGTGCCATCAGTGCCTCCGGGGCCACAGATACGCAGTATTTT.

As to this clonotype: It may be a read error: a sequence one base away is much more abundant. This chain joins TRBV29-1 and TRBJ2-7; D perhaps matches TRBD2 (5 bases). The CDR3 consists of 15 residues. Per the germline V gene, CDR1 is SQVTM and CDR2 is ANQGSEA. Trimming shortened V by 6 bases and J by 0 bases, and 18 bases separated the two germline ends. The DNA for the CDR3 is TGCAGCGTAGACGCCTGGACGGGAAGCTCCTACGAGCAGTACTTC. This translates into CSVDAWTGSSYEQYF.

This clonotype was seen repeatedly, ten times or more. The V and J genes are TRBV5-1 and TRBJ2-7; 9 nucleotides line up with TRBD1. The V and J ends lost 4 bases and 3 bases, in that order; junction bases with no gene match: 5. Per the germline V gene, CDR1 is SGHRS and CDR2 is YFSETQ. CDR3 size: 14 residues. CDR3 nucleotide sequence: TGCGCCAGCAGCAGAACAGGGGGCAACTACGAGCAGTACTTC. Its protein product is CASSRTGGNYEQYF.

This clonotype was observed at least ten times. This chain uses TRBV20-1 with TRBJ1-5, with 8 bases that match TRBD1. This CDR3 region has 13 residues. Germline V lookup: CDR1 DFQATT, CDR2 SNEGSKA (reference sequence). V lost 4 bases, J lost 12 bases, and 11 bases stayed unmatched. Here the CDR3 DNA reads TGCAGTGCTACCGACAGGGGTTCTACATTCCAGCATTTT. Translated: CSATDRGSTFQHF.